The rows below give T cell receptor beta chains drawn from one sample of a study of blood T cell repertoires in COVID-19. TCRdb's table, derived via immunoSEQ multiplex PCR, lists solely in-frame clones and lacks some. The sample holds approximately 250,000 clones, around 87% seen once. Sequenced material: peripheral blood. These receptors were obtained from a man between 18 and 29 years old with active or convalescent COVID-19. Each CDR3 is given with its conserved first and last residue. The order of the fields is V gene, J gene, D gene, clone size, CDR3 DNA, CDR3 protein. The D gene is left open where the match is weak. Clone size is stated in some rows and not others, as once, few, many or a class when expanded.

>TRBV3-1/TRBV3-2|TRBJ2-3|TRBD2|once
TGTGCCAGCAGCCAAGCTGGGAGGGGAACAGATACGCAGTATTTT
CASSQAGRGTDTQYF
>TRBV14|TRBJ1-6|.|.
TGTGCCAGCAGCCTCGAGGGGACACTATATAATTCACCCCTCCACTTT
CASSLEGTLYNSPLHF
>TRBV5-1|TRBJ2-1|.|few
TGCGCCAGCAGCTTGGTACTCAATGAGCAGTTCTTC
CASSLVLNEQFF
>TRBV18|TRBJ2-7|.|.
TGTGCCAGCTCACCACTCGGGGGACGAACGAACTACGAGCAGTACTTC
CASSPLGGRTNYEQYF
>TRBV24-1|TRBJ1-6|.|.
TGTGCCACCCGGTGGTCTTCACCCCTCCACTTT
CATRWSSPLHF
>TRBV3-1/TRBV3-2|TRBJ2-1|TRBD2|.
TGTGCCAGCAGCCCGGGACTATCGACCTACAATGAGCAGTTCTTC
CASSPGLSTYNEQFF
>TRBV7-2|TRBJ2-5|.|.
TGTGCCAGCAGCTTAGTATCGGGGGTTGCGGAGACCCAGTACTTC
CASSLVSGVAETQYF
>TRBV27|TRBJ2-2|TRBD1|.
TGTGCCAGCAGGCCCCGGGACAGGGGTGCTGGGGAGCTGTTTTTT
CASRPRDRGAGELFF
>TRBV7-9|TRBJ2-2|.|once
TGTGCCCCCGGAGGGGACACCGGGGAGCTGTTTTTT
CAPGGDTGELFF
>TRBV3-1/TRBV3-2|TRBJ2-7|.|.
TGTGCCAGCAGCCAAGACAGGGGAATCGACGAGCAGTACTTC
CASSQDRGIDEQYF
>TRBV11-2|TRBJ1-3|.|.
TGTGCCAGCAGCTTAGATCCAGGAAACACCATATATTTT
CASSLDPGNTIYF
>TRBV30|TRBJ1-2|.|.
TGTGCCTGGAGTGCTAATGGCTACACCTTC
CAWSANGYTF
>TRBV30|TRBJ1-2|TRBD1|.
TGTGCCTGGAAGTCACAGGGGGATTATGGCTACACCTTC
CAWKSQGDYGYTF
>TRBV3-1/TRBV3-2|TRBJ2-2|.|.
TGTGCCAGCAGCCTCCGGGTGCCCGGGGAGCTGTTTTTT
CASSLRVPGELFF
>TRBV4-3|TRBJ1-5|.|.
TGCGCCAGCAGCCAAGAAGGGGTGGGCAATCAGCCCCAGCATTTT
CASSQEGVGNQPQHF
>TRBV6-5|TRBJ1-5|.|.
TGTGCCAGCAGTCTACAGGGTGGTCAGCCCCAGCATTTT
CASSLQGGQPQHF
>TRBV6-6|TRBJ2-5|TRBD2|.
TGTGCCAGCAGCAGACTAGCGGGAGAGACCCAGTACTTC
CASSRLAGETQYF
>TRBV24-1|TRBJ2-7|TRBD1|.
TGTGCCACCAGTGACGCTACAGGGGACCCCTACGAGCAGTACTTC
CATSDATGDPYEQYF